This TCR beta chain originates from a study of T cell responses to AZD1222 COVID-19 vaccine. Whole-study results and caveats: Donor demographics were predominantly white British with a female majority; clonal diversity may be underestimated. None of the repertoires were sampled until the peak T cell response had passed.

The data were produced by immunoSEQ multiplex PCR, yet TCRdb's version contains in-frame clones alone and is incomplete. This sample has roughly 80,000 clones; over 75% occur once, and the top ten carry 5%. CDR1 is LGHDT, CDR2 YNNKEL, per germline (reference sequence). Trimming shortened V by 2 bases and J by 6 bases, and 4 bases separated the two germline ends. This CDR3 comprises 11 residues. In the case of this clone: No antigen is known for it.

The clonotype was recovered from an adult in good health. The J gene is TRBJ2-5, the V gene TRBV3-1 (or the pseudogene TRBV3-2); no definite D call. The sequences come from peripheral blood, collected on day 0 of MenACWY control vaccination. The CDR3 DNA is TGTGCCAGCAGCCAATTGCAGACCCAGTACTTC. Translated: CASSQLQTQYF.